This entry describes one T cell receptor (beta chain). Its target is not known. Profiled with immunoSEQ multiplex PCR; TCRdb holds only in-frame clones, not every one. The table lists fewer than 500,000 clones, around 90% of them singletons, with roughly 3.9% in the top ten. Stated treatment: about 20 received Ad26.COV2.S at low or high dose, single or two shots; a few received placebo; per-sample allocation not given. Day 63 after the first injection of vaccine or placebo was the sampling time. This adult donor, from Boston, was 18-55 years old. What was given as vaccine was an Ad26 vector encoding Wuhan-strain SARS-CoV-2 spike. The data derive from a study of Ad26.COV2.S vaccination and SARS-CoV-2 variants. Turning to the study itself: Ad26.COV2.S was injected intramuscularly once or twice, 56 days apart. Study-wide results and limits: People given the vaccine had a wider spike-specific TCR breadth than placebo recipients did.

Deletions cut 0 bases from V and 0 bases from J, with 15 bases between. The germline V gene encodes CDR1 LNHNV and CDR2 YYDKDF (reference sequence). CDR3 length: 18 residues. The chain combines TRBV15 with TRBJ1-3; D remains ambiguous. Sequenced material: peripheral blood, taken in a trial of Ad26.COV2.S vaccine versus placebo. The source is a person between 18 and 59 years old who received the Ad26.COV2.S COVID-19 vaccine or a placebo. CDR3 sequence (DNA): TGTGCCACCAGCAGAGATCGGCAGGACCCCAGCTCTGGAAACACCATATATTTT. Protein sequence: CATSRDRQDPSSGNTIYF.